What follows are 24 T cell receptor beta chains derived from one specimen sequenced in a study of T cell changes during pregnancy in multiple sclerosis. Assay used: immunoSEQ multiplex PCR; TCRdb lists only in-frame clones, some missing. The repertoire holds some 80,000 clones, with 80% to 95% as singletons. This specimen consisted of peripheral blood, obtained in the first trimester of pregnancy. The receptors stem from a female donor with multiple sclerosis, enrolled in a pregnancy study.

This chain joins TRBV5-1 and TRBJ2-7; 8 positions agree with TRBD1. Germline trimming cut 7 bases from V and 1 base from J; bases unmatched to any gene: 13. The germline CDR1 and CDR2 sequences are SGHRS and YFSETQ. This CDR3 spans 16 amino acids. The CDR3 reads CASSRDRLINSYEQYF. The CDR3 bases are TGCGCCAGCTCAAGGGACAGGCTGATTAATTCCTACGAGCAGTACTTC.

The chain links TRBV27 to TRBJ2-7, with TRBD2 matching over 16 bases. CDR1 is MNHEY and CDR2 is SMNVEV in the germline V gene (reference sequence). Germline trimming cut 2 bases from V and 2 bases from J; bases unmatched to any gene: 6. The CDR3 extends over 18 amino acids. CDR3: CASSLRGTSGRDTYEQYF. The CDR3 nucleotides are TGTGCCAGCAGTTTAAGGGGGACTAGCGGGAGGGACACCTACGAGCAGTACTTC.

This chain connects TRBV27 to TRBJ1-2; TRBD1 aligns across 7 bases. This CDR3 spans 15 amino acids. After removal of 1 base from V and 5 bases from J, the junction contained 7 bases not matched to a gene. CDR1 and CDR2 (germline): MNHEY, SMNVEV (reference sequence). The DNA for the CDR3 is TGTGCCAGCAGTTTATATCGGGGACAGCTATATGGCTACACCTTC. It codes for CASSLYRGQLYGYTF.

The gene calls are TRBV7-2 and TRBJ2-7; weak D call: TRBD1 (5 bases). V lost 1 base, J lost 6 bases, and 13 bases lay in between. Per the germline V gene, CDR1 is SGHTA and CDR2 is FQGNSA. The CDR3 covers 14 residues. For the CDR3, the DNA is TGTGCCAGCAGCTTAGGGGGCAGGAAGGCCGAGCAGTACTTC. Translating gives CASSLGGRKAEQYF.

The rearrangement links TRBV9 to TRBJ2-1; D not certain. Trimming left V 0 bases short and J 4 bases short, with 8 bases between. Germline CDR1 and CDR2: SGDLS and YYNGEE. This CDR3 contains 14 residues. CDR3 nucleotide sequence: TGTGCCAGCAGCGTAGGAAGCGAGTACAATGAGCAGTTCTTC. Amino acid sequence: CASSVGSEYNEQFF.

This clone was recorded only once. The V call is TRBV7-9, the J call TRBJ2-3; 11 bases match TRBD2. The CDR3 has 15 amino acids. The germline V gene has CDR1 SEHNR and CDR2 FQNEAQ (reference sequence). The V gene end was trimmed by 5 bases and the J gene end by 6 bases; junction bases not matched to a gene: 7. The DNA of the CDR3 is TGTGCCAGCAGCCAGACTAGCGGGGATGGTGATACGCAGTATTTT. Translation gives CASSQTSGDGDTQYF.

The chain combines TRBV9 with TRBJ2-1; 9 nucleotides align to TRBD2. Germline CDR1 and CDR2: SGDLS and YYNGEE. The CDR3 runs 18 residues. V gave up 1 base and J gave up 3 bases; unmatched junction bases: 11. The CDR3 reads CASSVSSQTSGYYNEQFF. The DNA for the CDR3 is TGTGCCAGCAGCGTAAGTTCCCAGACTAGCGGTTACTACAATGAGCAGTTCTTC.

V gene TRBV7-2 combines with J gene TRBJ1-4; TRBD1 might be the D (5 bases). The germline gives CDR1 SGHTA, CDR2 FQGNSA. This CDR3 is built from 15 residues. Trimming took 1 base from V and 8 from J, leaving 14 bases between them. CDR3 in DNA: TGTGCCAGCAGCTTAGGGGGCCCTCTTGGGGAAAAACTGTTTTTT. This codes for CASSLGGPLGEKLFF.

J is TRBJ1-6 and V is TRBV4-3, with TRBD1 as a possible D gene (6 bases). The CDR3 sequence is 15 residues long. In germline, CDR1 is LGHNA, CDR2 YSLEER. V gave up 0 bases and J gave up 10 bases, with 13 bases separating them. CDR3 sequence reads: CASSQDPRGGSPLHF. In DNA, the CDR3 is TGCGCCAGCAGCCAAGATCCCAGGGGAGGGTCACCCCTCCACTTT.

The chain is built from TRBV6-1 and TRBJ2-5; 8 bases are a match to TRBD2. The CDR3 runs 15 residues. J was trimmed by 1 base and V by 8 bases; bases with no gene match: 9. Germline CDR1 and CDR2: MNHNS and SASEGT. The CDR3 DNA sequence: TGTGCCAGCGGTTCGGGACTAGGGACCCAAGAGACCCAGTACTTC. Protein sequence: CASGSGLGTQETQYF.

The chain carries TRBV2 and TRBJ2-7; no definite D call. Trimming shortened V by 4 bases and J by 3 bases, and 16 bases separated the two germline ends. CDR1 and CDR2 from the germline V gene are SNHLY and FYNNEI. The CDR3 is 15 amino acids. CDR3 in amino acids: CASSVDLDHYYEQYF. The CDR3 DNA follows: TGTGCCAGCAGTGTAGACCTTGACCACTACTACGAGCAGTACTTC.

The chain links TRBV7-9 to TRBJ2-2; 9 bases agree with TRBD1. V shed 10 bases, J shed 7 bases, and the junction held 10 bases outside the gene matches. The CDR3 totals 14 residues. In germline, CDR1 is SEHNR, CDR2 FQNEAQ (reference sequence). The CDR3 DNA follows: TGTGCCATCGTGGGACAGGGTCTCGGCGGGGAGCTGTTTTTT. Protein product: CAIVGQGLGGELFF.

The rearrangement uses TRBV5-1 and TRBJ1-1; tentatively, D is TRBD1 (5 bases). Germline assignment: CDR1 SGHRS and CDR2 YFSETQ. This CDR3 spans 11 amino acids. The V and J ends lost 8 bases and 1 base respectively, with 6 bases between them. The CDR3 is CASTGNTEAFF. The CDR3 DNA sequence: TGCGCCAGTACAGGGAACACTGAAGCTTTCTTT.

J is TRBJ2-2 and V is TRBV29-1, with 7 nucleotides matching TRBD1. The germline V gene encodes CDR1 SQVTM and CDR2 ANQGSEA. V shed 4 bases, J shed 1 base, and the junction held 6 bases outside the gene matches. The CDR3 totals 15 residues. The CDR3 spells CSVGGHRGNTGELFF. Here the CDR3 DNA reads TGCAGCGTTGGGGGTCACAGGGGGAACACCGGGGAGCTGTTTTTT.

CDR3 DNA: TGTGCCAGCAGCGTAGGGGGGGGACATTGGAACACTGAAGCTTTCTTT. As protein: CASSVGGGHWNTEAFF. The J gene is TRBJ1-1, the V gene TRBV9, with D possibly TRBD1 on 6 matching bases. Trimming shortened V by 0 bases and J by 1 base, and 13 bases separated the two germline ends. The CDR3 totals 16 residues. Germline CDR1 reads SGDLS; CDR2 reads YYNGEE. The full variable domain, in which reference TRBV9 and TRBJ1-1 provide the parts outside the CDR3, is DSGVTQTPKHLITATGQRVTLRCSPRSGDLSVYWYQQSLDQGLQFLIQYYNGEERAKGNILERFSAQQFPDLHSELNLSSLELGDSALYFCASSVGGGHWNTEAFFGQGTRLTVV.

This chain joins TRBV19 and TRBJ1-1; D is perhaps TRBD1 (5 bases). V lost 6 bases and J lost 8, with 10 bases in between. CDR1 LNHDA and CDR2 SQIVND come from the germline V gene (reference sequence). This CDR3 has 11 residues. The CDR3 DNA sequence: TGTGCCAGTAGGGGGGGGGTCGAAGCTTTCTTT. It is translated as CASRGGVEAFF.

CDR3 sequence reads: CASSPRVRDSPLHF. The DNA of the CDR3 is TGTGCCAGCAGCCCCCGGGTGCGGGATTCACCCCTCCACTTT. The chain joins TRBV7-2 to TRBJ1-6; D uncertain. CDR1 is SGHTA and CDR2 is FQGNSA in the germline V gene. Trimming removed 5 bases at V and 8 bases at J, with 13 bases between. This CDR3 is built from 14 residues.

This chain connects TRBV29-1 to TRBJ2-1; 11 bases map to TRBD2. J lost 9 bases, V lost 2 bases, and 6 bases had no gene match. Per the germline V gene, CDR1 is SQVTM and CDR2 is ANQGSEA. This CDR3 has 14 amino acids. This CDR3 is CSVELASGRFEQFF. The CDR3 DNA reads as TGCAGCGTTGAATTGGCTAGCGGGAGGTTTGAGCAGTTCTTC.

The chain uses TRBV6-5 and TRBJ2-7; D ambiguous. The CDR3 spans 14 residues. From germline, CDR1 is MNHEY and CDR2 SVGAGI. V was trimmed by 2 bases and J by 1 base, leaving 9 bases between them. The CDR3 DNA follows: TGTGCCAGCAGTTACGTATCCTTTTCCTACGAGCAGTACTTC. Translated, it gives CASSYVSFSYEQYF.

In its sample, this clone was seen once. J is TRBJ2-7 and V is TRBV11-2, with TRBD1 as a possible D gene (6 bases). The CDR3 sequence is 17 residues long. Trimming pared 3 bases from V and 2 bases from J, leaving 20 bases between. Per the germline V gene, CDR1 is SGHAT and CDR2 is FQNNGV. In DNA, the CDR3 is TGTGCCAGCAGCTTTTCAATCCCCAGGGGTCCTCCCTACGAGCAGTACTTC. This translates into CASSFSIPRGPPYEQYF.

The chain employs TRBV11-2 and TRBJ2-7; D is unclear. Germline assignment: CDR1 SGHAT and CDR2 FQNNGV. CDR3 length equals 12 residues. Trimming removed 1 base at V and 7 bases at J, with 8 bases between. In DNA, the CDR3 is TGTGCCAGCAGCTTAGGCCCAGGAGAGCAGTACTTC. Its protein product is CASSLGPGEQYF.

The rearrangement joins TRBV19 to TRBJ2-7; 9 bases map to TRBD2. Trimming removed 4 bases from V and 5 bases from J; junction bases left unmatched: 6. There are 14 residues in the CDR3. The germline CDR1 and CDR2 sequences are LNHDA and SQIVND (reference sequence). The CDR3 loop is CASSRGTSRNEQYF. CDR3 nucleotides: TGTGCCAGTAGTAGGGGGACTAGCCGAAACGAGCAGTACTTC.

The genes are TRBV5-1 and TRBJ2-7; perhaps TRBD1 as D (6 bases). The CDR3 runs to 16 residues. Per the germline V gene, CDR1 is SGHRS and CDR2 is YFSETQ. V lost 0 bases to trimming and J lost 0 bases, with 13 bases between them. CDR3 sequence reads: CASSLGGHTTSYEQYF. The CDR3 DNA follows: TGCGCCAGCAGCTTGGGGGGACACACCACCTCCTACGAGCAGTACTTC.

The rearrangement joins TRBV29-1 to TRBJ2-7; 10 bases map to TRBD1. Per the germline V gene, CDR1 is SQVTM and CDR2 is ANQGSEA. Trimming cost V 4 bases and J 7 bases; bases outside gene matches: 10. This CDR3 is built from 14 residues. CDR3 protein: CSVAPGQGPWEQYF. The CDR3 nucleotides are TGCAGCGTTGCACCGGGACAGGGGCCTTGGGAGCAGTACTTC.